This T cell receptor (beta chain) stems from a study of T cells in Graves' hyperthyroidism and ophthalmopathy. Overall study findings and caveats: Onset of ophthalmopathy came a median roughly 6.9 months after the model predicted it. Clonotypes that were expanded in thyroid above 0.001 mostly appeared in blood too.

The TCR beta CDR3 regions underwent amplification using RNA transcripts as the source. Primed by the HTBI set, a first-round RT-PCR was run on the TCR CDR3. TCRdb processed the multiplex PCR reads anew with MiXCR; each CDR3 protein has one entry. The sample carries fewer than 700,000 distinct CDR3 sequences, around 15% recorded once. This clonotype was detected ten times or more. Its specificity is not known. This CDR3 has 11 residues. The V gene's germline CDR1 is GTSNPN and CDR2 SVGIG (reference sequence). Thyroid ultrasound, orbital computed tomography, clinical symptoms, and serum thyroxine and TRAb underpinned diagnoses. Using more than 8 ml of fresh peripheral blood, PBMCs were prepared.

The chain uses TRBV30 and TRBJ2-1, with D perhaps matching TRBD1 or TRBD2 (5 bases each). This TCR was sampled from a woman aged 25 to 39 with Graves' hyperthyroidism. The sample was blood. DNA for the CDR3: TGTGCATACAACAGGAGGAATGAGCAGTTCTTC. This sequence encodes CAYNRRNEQFF. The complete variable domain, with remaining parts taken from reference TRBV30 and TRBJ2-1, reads SQTIHQWPATLVQPVGSPLSLECTVEGTSNPNLYWYRQAAGRGLQLLFYSVGIGQISSEVPQNLSASRPQDRQFILSSKKLLLSDSGFYLCAYNRRNEQFFGPGTRLTVL.